This paragraph covers one TCR beta chain sequence. There are 16 residues in the CDR3. In germline, CDR1 is MNHEY, CDR2 SMNVEV (reference sequence). V was clipped by 2 bases and J by 9 bases, with 17 bases between them. The sample belongs to a study of blood T cell repertoires in COVID-19. On the study more broadly: Both acute and convalescent COVID-19 samples were obtained from the United States, Italy and Spain.

Assay used: immunoSEQ multiplex PCR; TCRdb lists only in-frame clones, some missing. The top ten clones hold around 0.91% of a sample with 300,000 to 500,000 clones, roughly 90% of them seen once. This rearrangement joins TRBV27 to TRBJ1-6; D not resolved. This TCR came from a woman in her thirties with acute COVID-19. Specimen: PBMCs or T cells enriched from blood (not recorded which). This CDR3 is CASSLQQDGAPSPLHF. The CDR3 nucleotides are TGTGCCAGCAGTTTACAGCAGGATGGTGCCCCTTCACCCCTCCACTTT.